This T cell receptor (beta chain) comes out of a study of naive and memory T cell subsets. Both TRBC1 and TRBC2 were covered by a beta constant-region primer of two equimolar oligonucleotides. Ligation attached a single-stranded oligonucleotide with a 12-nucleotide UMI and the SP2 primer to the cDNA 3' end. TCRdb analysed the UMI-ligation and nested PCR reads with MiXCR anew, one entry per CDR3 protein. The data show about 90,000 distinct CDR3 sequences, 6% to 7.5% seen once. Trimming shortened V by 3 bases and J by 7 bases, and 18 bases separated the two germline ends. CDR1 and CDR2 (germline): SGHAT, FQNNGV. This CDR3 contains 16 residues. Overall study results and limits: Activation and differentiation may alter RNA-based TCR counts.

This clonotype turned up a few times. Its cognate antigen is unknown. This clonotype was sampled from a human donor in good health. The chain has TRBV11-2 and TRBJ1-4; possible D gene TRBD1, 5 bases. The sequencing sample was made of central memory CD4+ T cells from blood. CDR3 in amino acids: CASSLGLYGLGEKLFF. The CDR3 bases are TGTGCCAGCAGCTTGGGGCTATATGGGCTAGGTGAAAAACTGTTTTTT.